This entry describes one T cell receptor (beta chain). Per the authors' pipeline: Scientists estimated how many nucleated cells there were by amplifying reference gene primers. Clones were sequenced by immunoSEQ multiplex PCR, and TCRdb holds only the in-frame ones, with some missing. V, J and clone size are taken as reported in that table, and D and trimming were inferred from the DNA itself. The top ten clones hold roughly 4% of a sample with hundreds of thousands of clones, 79% of them seen once. The data originate from a study of blood T cell repertoires in COVID-19. Study at large: COVID-19 samples from acute and convalescent phases originated in the United States, Italy and Spain. T cells, B-cell-depleted T cells, or PBMCs provided the cDNA or gDNA that served as material.

This CDR3 is 14 amino acids long. Trimming at V came to 4 bases and at J to 3 bases, leaving 3 bases not matched to a gene. This TCR derives from a woman aged 35 to 49 with active or convalescent COVID-19. The chain has TRBV5-3 and TRBJ2-1, with 8 bases matching TRBD2. TRBV5-3 is an open reading frame whose function is uncertain. Sample: peripheral blood. The CDR3 protein is CARSIGGDYNEQFF. As DNA, the CDR3 is TGTGCCAGAAGCATCGGGGGGGACTACAATGAGCAGTTCTTC.